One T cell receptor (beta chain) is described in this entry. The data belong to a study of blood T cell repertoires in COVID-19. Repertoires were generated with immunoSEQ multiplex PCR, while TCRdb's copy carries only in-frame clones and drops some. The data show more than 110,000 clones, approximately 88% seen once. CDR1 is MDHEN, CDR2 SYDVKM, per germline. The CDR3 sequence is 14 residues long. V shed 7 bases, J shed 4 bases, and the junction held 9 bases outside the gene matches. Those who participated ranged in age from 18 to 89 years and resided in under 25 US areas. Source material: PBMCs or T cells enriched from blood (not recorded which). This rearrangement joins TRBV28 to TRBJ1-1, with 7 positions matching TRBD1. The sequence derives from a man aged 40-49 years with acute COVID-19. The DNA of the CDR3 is TGTGCCAGCAAGCTAACAGGGGACGGCACTGAAGCTTTCTTT. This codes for CASKLTGDGTEAFF.